The clone carrying this T cell receptor (beta chain) was observed at least ten times. Bulk libraries came from a prior protocol with listed TCR primers. TCRdb used MiXCR to reprocess the PCR reads, holding one entry per CDR3 protein. Of fewer than 70,000 distinct CDR3 sequences listed, around a sixth are singletons. This sample was taken from a study of molecular identifiers for immune sequencing clone quantification. Overall study context: Four of five splits of RNA from about 20,000 or 100,000 naive CD8 cells were sequenced in replicates.

V lost 1 base and J lost 3, with 7 bases in between. Looked up from germline, CDR1 is MNHEY and CDR2 is SVGEGT. The CDR3 has 14 residues. Sequenced: naive CD8+ T cells from blood, with Jurkat cell RNA spiked in. Subset: FACS-sorted CD8+CD4-CCR7+CD45RA+ naive T cells. The receptor was isolated from a human donor in good health. Some libraries in this study had Jurkat cell RNA spiked in. V usage is TRBV6-2 or TRBV6-3 and J usage is TRBJ2-1; possible D gene TRBD2, 6 bases. The CDR3 DNA follows: TGTGCCAGCAGTTACTTGGGACTCTACAATGAGCAGTTCTTC. Residues: CASSYLGLYNEQFF.